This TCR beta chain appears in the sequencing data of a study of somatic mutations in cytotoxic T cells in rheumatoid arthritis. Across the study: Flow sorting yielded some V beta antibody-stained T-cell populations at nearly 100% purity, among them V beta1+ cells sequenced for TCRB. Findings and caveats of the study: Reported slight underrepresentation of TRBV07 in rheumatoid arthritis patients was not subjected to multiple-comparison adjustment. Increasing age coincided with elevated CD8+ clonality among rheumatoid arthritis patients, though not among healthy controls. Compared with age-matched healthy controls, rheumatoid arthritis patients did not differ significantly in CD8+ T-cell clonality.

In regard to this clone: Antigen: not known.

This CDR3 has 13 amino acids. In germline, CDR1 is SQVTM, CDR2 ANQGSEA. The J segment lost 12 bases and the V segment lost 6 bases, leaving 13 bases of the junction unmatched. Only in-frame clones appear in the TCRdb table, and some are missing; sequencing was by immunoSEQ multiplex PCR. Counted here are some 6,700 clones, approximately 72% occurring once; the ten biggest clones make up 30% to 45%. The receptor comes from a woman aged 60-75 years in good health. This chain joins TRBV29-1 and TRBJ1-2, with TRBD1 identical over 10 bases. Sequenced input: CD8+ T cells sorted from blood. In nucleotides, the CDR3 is TGCAGCGTCAAATCCGGGACAGGGGAGTGGGACACCTTC. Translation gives CSVKSGTGEWDTF.